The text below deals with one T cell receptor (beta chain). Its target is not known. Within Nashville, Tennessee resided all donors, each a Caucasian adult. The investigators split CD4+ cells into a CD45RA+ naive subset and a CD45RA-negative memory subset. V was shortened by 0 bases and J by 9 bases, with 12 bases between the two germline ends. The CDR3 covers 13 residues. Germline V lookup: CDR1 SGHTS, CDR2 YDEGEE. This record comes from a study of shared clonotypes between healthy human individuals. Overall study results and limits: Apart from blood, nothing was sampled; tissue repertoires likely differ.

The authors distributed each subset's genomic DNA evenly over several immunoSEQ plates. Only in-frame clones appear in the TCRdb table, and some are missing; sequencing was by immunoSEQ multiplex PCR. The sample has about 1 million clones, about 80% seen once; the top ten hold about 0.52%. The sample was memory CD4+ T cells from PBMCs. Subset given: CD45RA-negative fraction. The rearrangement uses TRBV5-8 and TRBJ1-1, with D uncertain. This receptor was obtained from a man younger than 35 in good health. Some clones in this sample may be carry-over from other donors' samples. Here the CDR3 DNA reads TGTGCCAGCAGCTTGGCCAGGCCAACACAAGCTTTCTTT. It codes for CASSLARPTQAFF.